This T cell receptor beta chain appears in the sequencing data of a study of OX40 agonist ivuxolimab in advanced cancers. Whole-study findings and limits: CD4+ and CD8+ blood T cells expanded clonally by week 6 at 0.1 to 3.0 mg/kg.

Remarks on this clone: Its matching antigen is unknown.

V shed 6 bases, J shed 6 bases, and the junction held 7 bases outside the gene matches. The CDR3 length is 15 residues. CDR1 is MNHEY, CDR2 SMNVEV, per germline (reference sequence). TCRdb keeps only in-frame clones here, not all; method: immunoSEQ multiplex PCR. The sample consists of some 34,000 clones, around 85% of them appearing once. The specimen comprised CD4+ or CD8+ T cells sorted from blood, sampled in a trial of the OX40 agonist ivuxolimab. This clonotype originated in an adult with an advanced solid tumor such as melanoma, head and neck, liver or kidney cancer. The rearrangement links TRBV27 to TRBJ2-1, with 11 bases matching TRBD2. CDR3 residues: CASRQGLAEPNEQFF. In DNA, the CDR3 is TGTGCCAGCAGACAGGGACTAGCGGAACCCAATGAGCAGTTCTTC.